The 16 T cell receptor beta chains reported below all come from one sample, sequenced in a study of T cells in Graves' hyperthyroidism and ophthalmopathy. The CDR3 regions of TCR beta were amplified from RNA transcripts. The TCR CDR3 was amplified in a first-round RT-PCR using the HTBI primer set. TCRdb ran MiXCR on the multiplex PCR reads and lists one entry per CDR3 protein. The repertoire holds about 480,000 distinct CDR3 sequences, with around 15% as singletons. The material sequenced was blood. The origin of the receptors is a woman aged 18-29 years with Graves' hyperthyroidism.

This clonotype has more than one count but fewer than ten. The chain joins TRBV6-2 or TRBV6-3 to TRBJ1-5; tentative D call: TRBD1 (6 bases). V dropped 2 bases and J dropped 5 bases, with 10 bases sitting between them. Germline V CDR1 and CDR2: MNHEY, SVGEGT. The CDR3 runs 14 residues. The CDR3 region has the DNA TGTGCCAGCAGTTACGGGGGGCACCATCAGCCCCAGCATTTT. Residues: CASSYGGHHQPQHF.

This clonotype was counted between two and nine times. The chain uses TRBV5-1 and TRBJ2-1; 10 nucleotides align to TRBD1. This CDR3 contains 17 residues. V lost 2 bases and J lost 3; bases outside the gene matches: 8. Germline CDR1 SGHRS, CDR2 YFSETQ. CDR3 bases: TGCGCCAGCAGCTTTCTGGACAGGGGGTTATTCTACAATGAGCAGTTCTTC. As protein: CASSFLDRGLFYNEQFF.

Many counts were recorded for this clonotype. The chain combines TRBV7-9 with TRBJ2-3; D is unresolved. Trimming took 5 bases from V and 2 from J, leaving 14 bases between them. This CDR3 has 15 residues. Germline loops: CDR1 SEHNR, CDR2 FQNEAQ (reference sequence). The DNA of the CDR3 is TGTGCCAGCAGCCCACAGTACGCGTTCACAGATACGCAGTATTTT. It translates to CASSPQYAFTDTQYF. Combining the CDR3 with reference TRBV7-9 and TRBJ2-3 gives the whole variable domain DTGVSQNPRHKITKRGQNVTFRCDPISEHNRLYWYRQTLGQGPEFLTYFQNEAQLEKSRLLSDRFSAERPKGSFSTLEIQRTEQGDSAMYLCASSPQYAFTDTQYFGPGTRLTVL.

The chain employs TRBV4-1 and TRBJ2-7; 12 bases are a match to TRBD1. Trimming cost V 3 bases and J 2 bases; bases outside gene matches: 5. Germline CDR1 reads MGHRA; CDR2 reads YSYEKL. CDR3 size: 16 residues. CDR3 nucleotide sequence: TGCGCCAGCAGCCATCCGGGGACAGGGGGCACCTACGAGCAGTACTTC. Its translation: CASSHPGTGGTYEQYF.

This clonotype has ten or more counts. The CDR3 bases are TGTGCCAGCAGCTATCTACAGGGAGGAGCCCCCTACGAGCAGTACTTC. This encodes CASSYLQGGAPYEQYF. The chain carries TRBV7-8 and TRBJ2-7; D assignment may be TRBD1 or TRBD2 (6 bases each). V was cut by 4 bases and J by 2 bases, with 18 bases left in between. CDR1 and CDR2 from the germline V gene are SGHVS and FQNEAQ. The CDR3 sequence is 16 residues long. Full variable domain (rest looked up from reference TRBV7-8 and TRBJ2-7): GAGVSQSPRYKVAKRGQDVALRCDPISGHVSLFWYQQALGQGPEFLTYFQNEAQLDKSGLPSDRFFAERPEGSVSTLKIQRTQQEDSAVYLCASSYLQGGAPYEQYFGPGTRLTVT.

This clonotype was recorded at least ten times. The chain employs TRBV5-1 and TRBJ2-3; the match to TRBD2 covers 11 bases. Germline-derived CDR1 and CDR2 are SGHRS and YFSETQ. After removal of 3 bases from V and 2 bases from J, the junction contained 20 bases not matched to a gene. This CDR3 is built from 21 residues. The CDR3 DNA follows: TGCGCCAGCAGCTCTAAAACCGGGACTAGCGGTCCGGGGGGTGACACAGATACGCAGTATTTT. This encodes CASSSKTGTSGPGGDTDTQYF.

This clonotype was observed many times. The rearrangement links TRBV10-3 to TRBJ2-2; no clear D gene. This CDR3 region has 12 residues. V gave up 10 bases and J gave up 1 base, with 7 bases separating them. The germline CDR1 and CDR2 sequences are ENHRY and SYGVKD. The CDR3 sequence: CATKGNTGELFF. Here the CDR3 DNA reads TGTGCCACGAAGGGGAACACCGGGGAGCTGTTTTTT.

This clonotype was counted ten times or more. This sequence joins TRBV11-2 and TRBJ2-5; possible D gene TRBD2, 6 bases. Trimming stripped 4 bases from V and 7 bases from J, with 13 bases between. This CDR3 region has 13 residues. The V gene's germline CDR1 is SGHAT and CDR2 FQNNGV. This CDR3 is CASSSPGLGTQYF. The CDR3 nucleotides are TGTGCCAGCAGCTCCCCGGGACTCGGGACCCAGTACTTC.

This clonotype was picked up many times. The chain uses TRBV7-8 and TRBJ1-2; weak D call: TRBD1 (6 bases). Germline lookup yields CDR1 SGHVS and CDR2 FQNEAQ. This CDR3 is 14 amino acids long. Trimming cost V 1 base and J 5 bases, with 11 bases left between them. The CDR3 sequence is CASSLDPQGYGYTF. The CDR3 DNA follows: TGTGCCAGCAGCTTAGACCCACAGGGTTATGGCTACACCTTC.

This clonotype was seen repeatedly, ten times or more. CDR3 coding DNA: TGCGCCAGCAGCTTGGATGCAGCTAACACTGAAGCTTTCTTT. The encoded protein is CASSLDAANTEAFF. The chain links TRBV5-1 to TRBJ1-1, with no clear D. Germline V CDR1 and CDR2: SGHRS, YFSETQ. Trimming took off 0 bases at V and 2 bases at J, with 8 bases between the two ends. The CDR3 loop spans 14 amino acids. Full variable domain (outside the CDR3, taken from reference TRBV5-1 and TRBJ1-1): KAGVTQTPRYLIKTRGQQVTLSCSPISGHRSVSWYQQTPGQGLQFLFEYFSETQRNKGNFPGRFSGRQFSNSRSEMNVSTLELGDSALYLCASSLDAANTEAFFGQGTRLTVV.

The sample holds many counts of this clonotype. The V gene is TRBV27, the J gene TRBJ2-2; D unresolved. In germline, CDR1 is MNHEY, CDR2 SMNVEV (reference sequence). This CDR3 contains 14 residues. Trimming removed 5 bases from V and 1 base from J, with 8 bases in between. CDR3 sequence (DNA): TGTGCCAGCAGTCAACAGAGGAACACCGGGGAGCTGTTTTTT. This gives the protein CASSQQRNTGELFF.

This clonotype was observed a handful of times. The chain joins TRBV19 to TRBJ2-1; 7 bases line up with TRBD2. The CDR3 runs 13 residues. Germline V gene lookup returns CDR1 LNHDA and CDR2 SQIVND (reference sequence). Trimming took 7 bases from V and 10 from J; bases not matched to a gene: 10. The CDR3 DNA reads TGTGCCAGTACCCCCCGAGCGGGATTAGAGCAGTTCTTC. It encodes CASTPRAGLEQFF.

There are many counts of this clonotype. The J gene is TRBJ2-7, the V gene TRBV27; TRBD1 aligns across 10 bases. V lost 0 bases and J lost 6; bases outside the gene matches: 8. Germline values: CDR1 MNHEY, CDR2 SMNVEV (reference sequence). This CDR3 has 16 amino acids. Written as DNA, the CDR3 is TGTGCCAGCAGTTTATCGGGCGGGACAGGGGCGCTCGAGCAGTACTTC. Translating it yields CASSLSGGTGALEQYF.

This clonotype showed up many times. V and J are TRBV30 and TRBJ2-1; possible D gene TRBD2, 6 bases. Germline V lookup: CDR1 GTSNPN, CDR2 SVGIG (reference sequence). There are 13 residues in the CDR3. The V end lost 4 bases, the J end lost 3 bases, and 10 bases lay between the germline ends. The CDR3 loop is CAWKGGNYNEQFF. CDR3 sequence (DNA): TGTGCCTGGAAAGGCGGGAACTACAATGAGCAGTTCTTC.

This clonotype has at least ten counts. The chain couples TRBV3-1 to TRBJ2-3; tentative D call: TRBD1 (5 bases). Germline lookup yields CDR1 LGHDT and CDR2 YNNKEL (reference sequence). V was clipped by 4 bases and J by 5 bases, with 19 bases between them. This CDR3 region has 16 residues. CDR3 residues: CASSLFGAPGLDTQYF. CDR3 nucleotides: TGTGCCAGCAGCCTTTTTGGGGCCCCCGGGCTAGATACGCAGTATTTT.

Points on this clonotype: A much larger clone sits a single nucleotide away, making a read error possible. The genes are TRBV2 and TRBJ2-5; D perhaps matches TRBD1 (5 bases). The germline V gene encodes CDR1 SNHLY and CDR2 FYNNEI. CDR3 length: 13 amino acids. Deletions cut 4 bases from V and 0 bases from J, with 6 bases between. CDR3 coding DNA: TGTGCCAGCAGTGTCAGGGACCAAGAGACCCAGTACTTC. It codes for CASSVRDQETQYF.